The 16 T cell receptor beta chains listed next were all sequenced from one sample in a study of regulatory T cells in long-lasting Graves disease (dated by TCRdb to the early 2020s). Library preparation was by multiplex PCR. Reads for this sample came from an Illumina HiSeq 4000. TCR beta libraries were built with iRepertoire HTBI primers and Arm-PCR amplification of CDR3 regions. TCRdb cleaned the public reads at Q25 with fastp, built clones with MiXCR and kept in-frame beta chains. Identical CDR3 proteins give one entry, which carries the most common genes and DNA. This sample lists roughly 490,000 distinct CDR3 sequences; about 22% were detected once. The ten largest clones represent around 14% of the sample. The time point label corresponds to: persistent/refractory GD, antithyroid drugs over 5 years with positive TRAb. For both TCR sequencing and RNA sequencing, RNA was extracted from PBMCs using TRIzol.

The specimen comprised peripheral blood mononuclear cells (PBMCs), sampled when the disease was refractory, from a patient treated with antithyroid drugs. The receptor set was obtained from a female donor with Graves disease.

The sample holds many counts of this clonotype. The V call is TRBV2, the J call TRBJ2-2; 8 bases align to TRBD2. The CDR3 spans 17 residues. V was pared by 2 bases and J by 0 bases, with 5 bases of the junction left unmatched. Germline assignment: CDR1 SNHLY and CDR2 FYNNEI. CDR3 sequence reads: CASSETAGGPNTGELFF. As DNA, the CDR3 is TGTGCCAGCAGTGAAACCGCGGGGGGACCGAACACCGGGGAGCTGTTTTTT.

This chain links TRBV5-1 with TRBJ2-4, with 7 bases matching TRBD1. The closer fit of TRBJ2-5 to the DNA end suggests the J call may be wrong. Germline V gene lookup returns CDR1 SGHRS and CDR2 YFSETQ. The CDR3 totals 14 residues. The CDR3 loop is CASRTGAGQETQYF. The CDR3 nucleotides are TGCGCCAGTAGAACAGGGGCCGGTCAAGAGACCCAGTACTTC.

This clonotype was counted at least ten times. This chain connects TRBV28 to TRBJ1-2, with 8 nucleotides matching TRBD1. The germline CDR1 and CDR2 sequences are MDHEN and SYDVKM. This CDR3 region has 15 residues. Trimming at V came to 5 bases and at J to 0 bases, leaving 5 bases not matched to a gene. The CDR3 reads CASSMTGAPNYGYTF. CDR3 bases: TGTGCCAGCAGTATGACAGGGGCGCCTAACTATGGCTACACCTTC.

As regards this clonotype: A read error may be the cause here, since a much bigger clone is one base away. V gene TRBV6-1 combines with J gene TRBJ1-5; D remains ambiguous. The ends were cut back, 9 bases at V and 0 bases at J, with 18 bases in the middle. CDR3 length: 16 amino acids. The germline V gene has CDR1 MNHNS and CDR2 SASEGT. CDR3 bases: TGTGCCAGTCTGATCGCAGTTTCGAGTAGCAATCAGCCCCAGCATTTT. Residues: CASLIAVSSSNQPQHF.

This clonotype showed up just a few times. This chain joins TRBV19 and TRBJ1-2; no clear D gene. Trimming pared 3 bases from V and 3 bases from J, leaving 11 bases between. This CDR3 has 14 residues. Germline CDR1 and CDR2: LNHDA and SQIVND (reference sequence). CDR3 sequence: CASSIGVRDYGYTF. The CDR3, as DNA: TGTGCCAGTAGTATTGGAGTGAGAGACTATGGCTACACCTTC.

To note about this clonotype: A far larger clone differs by one base, so this is likely a read error. The chain joins TRBV10-3 to TRBJ1-5; weak D call: TRBD1 (5 bases). From germline, CDR1 is ENHRY and CDR2 SYGVKD. Trimming removed 6 bases at V and 4 bases at J, with 10 bases between. The CDR3 extends over 13 amino acids. The CDR3 spells CAISRDGNQPQHF. The CDR3, as DNA: TGTGCCATCAGCCGGGACGGAAATCAGCCCCAGCATTTT.

The sample holds a few counts of this clonotype. This chain connects TRBV5-6 to TRBJ1-1; TRBD1 might be the D (5 bases). The CDR3 totals 12 residues. V gave up 5 bases and J gave up 8 bases, with 13 bases separating them. CDR1 and CDR2 (germline): SGHDT, YYEEEE. DNA for the CDR3: TGTGCCAGCAGGGGGGATGATGCGGAAGCTTTCTTT. Its protein product is CASRGDDAEAFF.

V is TRBV19 and J is TRBJ1-1; 10 nucleotides align to TRBD1. This CDR3 has 15 amino acids. Germline V gene sequence: CDR1 LNHDA, CDR2 SQIVND (reference sequence). With V trimmed by 10 bases and J by 6 bases, 14 bases remained unmatched. The CDR3 DNA follows: TGTGCCACCGCAGGAATACAGACAGGGGGCTCTGAAGCTTTCTTT. It encodes CATAGIQTGGSEAFF.

The chain carries TRBV19 and TRBJ2-7; no clear D gene. Trimming took off 0 bases at V and 5 bases at J, with 17 bases between the two ends. The germline V gene has CDR1 LNHDA and CDR2 SQIVND (reference sequence). This CDR3 region has 16 residues. CDR3 sequence (DNA): TGTGCCAGTAGTATAGAAGCAGAGGACCTCCCCCACGAGCAGTACTTC. It is translated as CASSIEAEDLPHEQYF.

The chain combines TRBV5-5 with TRBJ2-4; tentatively, D is TRBD2 (5 bases). The CDR3 extends over 15 amino acids. Trimming took off 1 base at V and 3 bases at J, with 11 bases between the two ends. Germline-derived CDR1 and CDR2 are SGHKS and YYEKEE (reference sequence). The CDR3, as DNA: TGTGCCAGCAGCTTGCCGGGATCGGGCAAAAACATTCAGTACTTC. Residues: CASSLPGSGKNIQYF.

This clonotype has more than one count but fewer than ten. The J gene is TRBJ2-7, the V gene TRBV7-3; D is perhaps TRBD2 (6 bases). The V gene lost 1 base and the J gene lost 5 bases, with 15 bases spanning the gap. The V gene's germline CDR1 is SGHTA and CDR2 FQGTGA. The CDR3 contains 15 residues. The CDR3, as DNA: TGTGCCAGCAGCTTAAGCGGGACGGAGCGGAACGAGCAGTACTTC. It translates to CASSLSGTERNEQYF.

As regards this clonotype: A much larger clone lies one base from this, so it may be a read error. Here the CDR3 DNA reads TGTGCCAGCATAAGACTAGCGGAGTGGTCCTACGAGCAGTACTTC. Translating it yields CASIRLAEWSYEQYF. The chain couples TRBV2 to TRBJ2-7; 9 positions agree with TRBD2. V was pared by 7 bases and J by 1 base, with 8 bases of the junction left unmatched. Per the germline V gene, CDR1 is SNHLY and CDR2 is FYNNEI. The CDR3 consists of 15 residues.

This rearrangement joins TRBV19 to TRBJ1-1; TRBD1 might be the D (6 bases). The CDR3 extends over 15 amino acids. The germline V and J ends were trimmed by 6 bases and 5 bases, with 19 bases remaining between them. Looked up from germline, CDR1 is LNHDA and CDR2 is SQIVND (reference sequence). CDR3 DNA sequence: TGTGCCAGTAGAGACGGTTCGGGGGCGGTGACTGAAGCTTTCTTT. This gives the protein CASRDGSGAVTEAFF.

This clonotype was detected a few times. The chain is built from TRBV20-1 and TRBJ2-7; 8 nucleotides align to TRBD1. Germline values: CDR1 DFQATT, CDR2 SNEGSKA (reference sequence). The CDR3 covers 12 residues. Trimming took 7 bases from V and 5 from J; bases not matched to a gene: 7. The CDR3 DNA follows: TGCAGTGTTGACAGGGGAGACGACGAGCAGTACTTC. Translation gives CSVDRGDDEQYF.

This clonotype was seen repeatedly, ten times or more. This rearrangement joins TRBV15 to TRBJ2-7; D is unresolved. The germline V and J ends were trimmed by 0 bases and 4 bases, with 7 bases remaining between them. The length of the CDR3 is 13 residues. Germline V gene sequence: CDR1 LNHNV, CDR2 YYDKDF (reference sequence). In DNA, the CDR3 is TGTGCCACCAGCAGAGATCATGAGTACGAGCAGTACTTC. Translation: CATSRDHEYEQYF.

This clonotype was seen more than once but under ten times. This chain connects TRBV18 to TRBJ2-5; the D gene is possibly TRBD2 (5 bases). The V and J ends lost 3 bases and 3 bases respectively, with 11 bases between them. Germline-derived CDR1 and CDR2 are KGHSH and LQKENI. The length of the CDR3 is 14 residues. CDR3 DNA sequence: TGTGCCAGCTCACCCGGACTTACTGAAGAGACCCAGTACTTC. Translating gives CASSPGLTEETQYF.